This passage covers 27 T cell receptor beta chains from one sample sequenced in a study of immune evolution from preneoplasia to lung adenocarcinoma. Sequencing was performed with immunoSEQ multiplex PCR; in TCRdb, only in-frame clones are kept and a portion is missing. The data contain about 3,500 clones, around 73% of them singletons. The sequencing sample was made of FFPE minimally invasive lung adenocarcinoma tissue. These receptor sequences come from a person between 60 and 79 years old with lung adenocarcinoma.

This clone was recorded once. CDR3 in DNA: TGTGCCAGCAGCTTAAGGACTACCGGTTTGTACGAGCAGTACTTC. Its translation: CASSLRTTGLYEQYF. J is TRBJ2-7 and V is TRBV11-2, with D perhaps TRBD2 (6 bases). The ends were cut back, 2 bases at V and 4 bases at J, with 15 bases in the middle. Per the germline V gene, CDR1 is SGHAT and CDR2 is FQNNGV. The CDR3 extends over 15 amino acids. The whole variable domain, filled in from reference TRBV11-2 and TRBJ2-7, reads EAGVAQSPRYKIIEKRQSVAFWCNPISGHATLYWYQQILGQGPKLLIQFQNNGVVDDSQLPKDRFSAERLKGVDSTLKIQPAKLEDSAVYLCASSLRTTGLYEQYFGPGTRLTVT.

This clone was detected only once. CDR3 sequence (DNA): TGTGCAAGTCGCTTAGAGAACCGGGACAGGGTATGGACTGAAGCTTTCTTT. Protein sequence: CASRLENRDRVWTEAFF. V gene TRBV12-2 combines with J gene TRBJ1-1; the table assigns TRBD1, which was not confirmed against the DNA. TRBV12-2 is a known pseudogene. The CDR3 covers 17 residues.

This clone was seen only a few times. This chain links TRBV19 with TRBJ2-3; maybe TRBD2 (5 bases). This CDR3 has 13 residues. Trimming removed 5 bases at V and 8 bases at J, with 14 bases between. Germline CDR1 reads LNHDA; CDR2 reads SQIVND (reference sequence). The CDR3 loop reads CASSARGAGTQYF. CDR3 DNA sequence: TGTGCCAGTAGTGCCCGGGGTGCGGGTACGCAGTATTTT.

In its sample, this clone is large. J is TRBJ1-1 and V is TRBV18, with unresolved D. The CDR3 has 12 residues. V dropped 3 bases and J dropped 5 bases, with 7 bases sitting between them. Germline values: CDR1 KGHSH, CDR2 LQKENI. DNA of the CDR3: TGTGCCAGCTCACCCGCCGGAACTGAAGCTTTCTTT. Protein sequence: CASSPAGTEAFF. Variable domain in full (rest from reference TRBV18 and TRBJ1-1): NAGVMQNPRHLVRRRGQEARLRCSPMKGHSHVYWYRQLPEEGLKFMVYLQKENIIDESGMPKERFSAEFPKEGPSILRIQQVVRGDSAAYFCASSPAGTEAFFGQGTRLTVV.

V usage is TRBV7-6 and J usage is TRBJ2-5, with a weak D call TRBD1 (5 bases). The CDR3 is 19 residues long. Germline V lookup: CDR1 SGHVS, CDR2 FNYEAQ. The ends were cut back, 0 bases at V and 2 bases at J, with 22 bases in the middle. For the CDR3, the DNA is TGTGCCAGCAGCTTAGCAGTCTACAGTTTTCAGGGTTCACAAGAGACCCAGTACTTC. Protein sequence: CASSLAVYSFQGSQETQYF.

The chain is built from TRBV11-3 and TRBJ2-1; 11 bases fit TRBD2. The germline CDR1 and CDR2 sequences are SGHNT and YENEEA. This CDR3 contains 16 residues. V shed 4 bases, J shed 7 bases, and the junction held 9 bases outside the gene matches. The CDR3 sequence is CASSSHLAGGQNEQFF. As DNA, the CDR3 is TGTGCCAGCAGCTCTCACCTAGCGGGAGGCCAGAATGAGCAGTTCTTC.

The genes are TRBV19 and TRBJ1-6; 7 nucleotides line up with TRBD1. V was clipped by 3 bases and J by 2 bases; unmatched bases: 1. The CDR3 runs to 15 residues. The germline V gene encodes CDR1 LNHDA and CDR2 SQIVND (reference sequence). CDR3 nucleotides: TGTGCCAGTAGTATGGGGACAGCCTATAATTCACCCCTCCACTTT. It translates to CASSMGTAYNSPLHF.

In nucleotides, the CDR3 is TGTGCCAGCTCACCAATTAGAATCAGCACAGATACGCAGTATTTT. Translated: CASSPIRISTDTQYF. The V call is TRBV18, the J call TRBJ2-3; D unresolved. V lost 2 bases, J lost 0 bases, and 9 bases lay in between. Germline-derived CDR1 and CDR2 are KGHSH and LQKENI. The length of the CDR3 is 15 residues.

The chain joins TRBV4-1 to TRBJ2-7, with D perhaps TRBD2 (5 bases). Germline CDR1 and CDR2: MGHRA and YSYEKL. This CDR3 comprises 15 residues. Deletions cut 1 base from V and 2 bases from J, with 12 bases between. The CDR3 spells CASSQALTEAYEQYF. DNA of the CDR3: TGCGCCAGCAGCCAAGCTCTTACGGAGGCCTACGAGCAGTACTTC.

The V and J genes are TRBV27 and TRBJ2-7; D is uncertain. Germline V gives CDR1 MNHEY, CDR2 SMNVEV (reference sequence). The CDR3 totals 13 residues. The V and J ends lost 5 bases and 7 bases respectively, with 15 bases between them. The CDR3 nucleotides read TGTGCCAGCAGTCTCGGGCCCGAGTATGAGCAGTACTTC. This sequence encodes CASSLGPEYEQYF.

This clone was detected once. The J gene is TRBJ2-7, the V gene TRBV28; D remains ambiguous. Trimming stripped 6 bases from V and 4 bases from J, with 10 bases between. The CDR3 spans 12 residues. Germline CDR1 MDHEN, CDR2 SYDVKM. Here the CDR3 DNA reads TGTGCCAGCAGGTCGGAGTTTTACGAGCAGTACTTC. Protein sequence: CASRSEFYEQYF.

The chain carries TRBV5-6 and TRBJ2-5; D gene unclear. V was trimmed by 2 bases and J by 1 base, leaving 3 bases between them. There are 12 residues in the CDR3. Germline CDR1 and CDR2: SGHDT and YYEEEE. In DNA form, the CDR3 reads TGTGCCAGCAGCTTACTCCAAGAGACCCAGTACTTC. Its translation: CASSLLQETQYF.

The V and J genes are TRBV11-2 and TRBJ1-1; D not resolved. The germline V gene encodes CDR1 SGHAT and CDR2 FQNNGV. The CDR3 contains 14 residues. The V and J ends lost 4 bases and 0 bases respectively, with 9 bases between them. The CDR3, as DNA: TGTGCCAGCAGCTCATTCAATATGAACACTGAAGCTTTCTTT. Its translation: CASSSFNMNTEAFF.

The chain recombines TRBV5-4 with TRBJ1-1, with D maybe TRBD1 (6 bases). Germline V gene lookup returns CDR1 SGHNT and CDR2 YYREEE (reference sequence). This CDR3 is 14 amino acids long. Deletions cut 7 bases from V and 3 bases from J, with 16 bases between. DNA for the CDR3: TGTGCCAGCGAATCAGGGGAAGGTGACACTGAAGCTTTCTTT. Protein sequence: CASESGEGDTEAFF.

The CDR3 loop is CARAKGGRVWTSEQFF. The CDR3 DNA reads TGTGCCAGAGCAAAAGGGGGCAGGGTATGGACCTCGGAGCAGTTCTTC. This chain joins TRBV21-1 and TRBJ2-1; whether TRBD1, the table's D call, matches the DNA was not checked. TRBV21-1 is a pseudogene locus. This CDR3 spans 16 amino acids.

The chain couples TRBV7-8 to TRBJ2-7; TRBD1 aligns across 8 bases. Germline values: CDR1 SGHVS, CDR2 FQNEAQ. Trimming removed 4 bases from V and 4 bases from J; junction bases left unmatched: 6. CDR3 length equals 14 residues. The CDR3 protein is CASSSRTGNYEQYF. The CDR3 nucleotides are TGTGCCAGCAGCTCCCGGACAGGGAATTACGAGCAGTACTTC.

The chain recombines TRBV30 with TRBJ1-1; D not certain. Trimming removed 0 bases from V and 3 bases from J, with 8 bases in between. Germline V CDR1 and CDR2: GTSNPN, SVGIG (reference sequence). There are 13 residues in the CDR3. The CDR3 nucleotides are TGTGCCTGGAGTGTAGTCTCGGACACTGAAGCTTTCTTT. Its translation: CAWSVVSDTEAFF.

The chain carries TRBV11-2 and TRBJ2-2; 7 bases align to TRBD2. The V gene's germline CDR1 is SGHAT and CDR2 FQNNGV. The V and J ends lost 7 bases and 7 bases, in that order; junction bases with no gene match: 9. CDR3 length: 14 residues. The CDR3, as DNA: TGTGCCAGCAACGGGGGGTACGATTACGGGGAGCTGTTTTTT. Translation gives CASNGGYDYGELFF.

The rearrangement links TRBV5-1 to TRBJ2-3; 11 bases are shared with TRBD2. Unmatched junction bases numbered 6, after V lost 3 bases and J lost 6 bases. Germline CDR1 and CDR2: SGHRS and YFSETQ. The CDR3 has 15 amino acids. The DNA of the CDR3 is TGCGCCAGCAGCTATAGCGGGAGGGCCTTCGATACGCAGTATTTT. Translation: CASSYSGRAFDTQYF.

This clone was detected a few times. The V and J genes are TRBV2 and TRBJ2-5, with 9 nucleotides matching TRBD2. The CDR3 runs 15 residues. Per germline, CDR1 SNHLY and CDR2 FYNNEI. J was trimmed by 3 bases and V by 7 bases; bases with no gene match: 9. The CDR3 protein is CASTWAGGSEETQYF. The CDR3 nucleotides read TGTGCCAGCACTTGGGCGGGAGGGTCCGAAGAGACCCAGTACTTC.

For this clone: A read error may produce the germline difference seen at one junction end. V and J are TRBV6-1 and TRBJ2-1, with D perhaps matching TRBD2 (6 bases). Germline values: CDR1 MNHNS, CDR2 SASEGT. This CDR3 has 16 residues. The CDR3 DNA reads TGTGCCATCAGTGAGTCAACGGGAGAAGGATCCAATGAGCAGTTCTTC. Amino acid sequence: CAISESTGEGSNEQFF.

The genes are TRBV18 and TRBJ1-1; a weak D match, TRBD1 (5 bases). The V end lost 3 bases, the J end lost 1 base, and 15 bases lay between the germline ends. Germline V CDR1 and CDR2: KGHSH, LQKENI. This CDR3 comprises 16 residues. CDR3: CASSPYRGESNTEAFF. In DNA form, the CDR3 reads TGTGCCAGCTCACCTTACCGGGGGGAATCGAACACTGAAGCTTTCTTT. The full variable domain, with the rest looked up from reference TRBV18 and TRBJ1-1, is NAGVMQNPRHLVRRRGQEARLRCSPMKGHSHVYWYRQLPEEGLKFMVYLQKENIIDESGMPKERFSAEFPKEGPSILRIQQVVRGDSAAYFCASSPYRGESNTEAFFGQGTRLTVV.

This clone appeared a few times. The chain carries TRBV6-6 and TRBJ2-7; D may be TRBD1 (5 bases). The germline CDR1 and CDR2 sequences are MNHNY and SVGAGI (reference sequence). The V and J ends lost 10 bases and 3 bases respectively, with 16 bases between them. This CDR3 spans 13 amino acids. The CDR3 bases are TGTGCCATAACAGAAGGGCAGGGCTACGAGCAGTACTTC. This sequence encodes CAITEGQGYEQYF.

This clone appeared a few times. The chain combines TRBV4-2 with TRBJ2-7; 14 nucleotides match TRBD2. The length of the CDR3 is 20 residues. V dropped 0 bases and J dropped 3; count of bases not matched to a gene: 13. From germline, CDR1 is LGHNA and CDR2 YNFKEQ. The CDR3 loop reads CASSQEGTAKGLAGVYEQYF. The CDR3 DNA sequence: TGTGCCAGCAGCCAAGAAGGGACAGCAAAGGGACTAGCGGGAGTCTACGAGCAGTACTTC.

This chain uses TRBV27 with TRBJ1-1; D might be TRBD1 (6 bases). From germline, CDR1 is MNHEY and CDR2 SMNVEV (reference sequence). V was cut by 4 bases and J by 6 bases, with 12 bases left in between. This CDR3 comprises 13 residues. The CDR3, as DNA: TGTGCCAGCAGTTCCGACAGGTTTGCTGAAGCTTTCTTT. It is translated as CASSSDRFAEAFF.

This sequence joins TRBV11-3 and TRBJ2-1; 8 nucleotides align to TRBD2. Trimming removed 0 bases from V and 3 bases from J; junction bases left unmatched: 7. The CDR3 contains 17 residues. CDR1 and CDR2 (germline): SGHNT, YENEEA. CDR3 DNA: TGTGCCAGCAGCTTAGATCTGAGACTAGCGTTCTACAATGAGCAGTTCTTC. Its translation: CASSLDLRLAFYNEQFF.

The chain combines TRBV27 with TRBJ1-5, with D uncertain. Germline V CDR1 and CDR2: MNHEY, SMNVEV (reference sequence). This CDR3 is built from 12 residues. Between the trimmed V and J ends, which lost 5 bases and 6 bases, there was a span of 8 bases. DNA of the CDR3: TGTGCCAGCAGTCTGCCGGGTCAGCCCCAGCATTTT. Protein: CASSLPGQPQHF.